These 29 T cell receptor beta chains were all obtained from the same sample, sequenced in a study of blood T cell repertoires in COVID-19. The assay was immunoSEQ multiplex PCR, and TCRdb's table has in-frame clones only and misses some. The sample lists about 500,000 clones, about 88% seen once, with about 8.2% in the top ten. The sequencing input was peripheral blood. The receptors derive from a woman aged 45-59 years with COVID-19, enrolled during active disease.

Points on this clone: The sample contains more than one DNA sequence encoding this CDR3. J is TRBJ2-7 and V is TRBV3-1 (or the pseudogene TRBV3-2); the D gene is possibly TRBD1 (6 bases). With 4 bases removed from V and 2 bases from J, the gap between germline ends came to 9 bases. The CDR3 consists of 13 residues. Germline V gives CDR1 LGHDT, CDR2 YNNKEL (reference sequence). CDR3 loop: CASSLEGAYEQYF. The CDR3 DNA reads as TGTGCCAGCAGCCTCGAGGGGGCCTACGAGCAGTACTTC.

The gene calls are TRBV9 and TRBJ2-3; 12 bases match TRBD2. CDR1 and CDR2 from the germline V gene are SGDLS and YYNGEE. CDR3 length: 15 residues. After removal of 4 bases from V and 1 base from J, the junction contained 1 base not matched to a gene. The CDR3, as DNA: TGTGCCAGCAGCTCTAGCGGGGGGGGCACAGATACGCAGTATTTT. Translated: CASSSSGGGTDTQYF.

The gene calls are TRBV5-4 and TRBJ1-2, with TRBD1 matching 7 bases. From germline, CDR1 is SGHNT and CDR2 YYREEE (reference sequence). The CDR3 has 14 amino acids. J lost 5 bases, V lost 0 bases, and 4 bases had no gene match. The CDR3 DNA reads as TGTGCCAGCAGCTTGGTAGGGGACAGTTATGGCTACACCTTC. Translating gives CASSLVGDSYGYTF.

This clone was seen just once. This chain connects TRBV7-2 to TRBJ1-4; the match to TRBD1 covers 7 bases. The ends lost 2 bases at V and 8 bases at J; junction bases unmatched: 8. The CDR3 is 15 residues long. From germline, CDR1 is SGHTA and CDR2 FQGNSA. DNA of the CDR3: TGTGCCAGCAGCTTAACGACAGGGATAGGGGAAAAACTGTTTTTT. Translating gives CASSLTTGIGEKLFF.

This clone has just one count. This chain joins TRBV2 and TRBJ2-2, with TRBD1 matching 10 bases. Trimming at V came to 6 bases and at J to 5 bases, leaving 6 bases not matched to a gene. Looked up from germline, CDR1 is SNHLY and CDR2 is FYNNEI. This CDR3 region has 15 residues. The CDR3 DNA is TGTGCCAGCAGGGAGGAGGACAGGGGGACCGGGGAGCTGTTTTTT. Protein sequence: CASREEDRGTGELFF.

This clone came up a few times. Other DNA sequences in the sample encode the same CDR3. V is TRBV30 and J is TRBJ2-7; 9 nucleotides align to TRBD1. V shed 4 bases and J 1 base; nucleotides not matched to a gene: 5. Germline loops: CDR1 GTSNPN, CDR2 SVGIG (reference sequence). This CDR3 contains 14 residues. The CDR3 DNA is TGTGCCTGGACTCAGGGGACAGGGTCCTACGAGCAGTACTTC. Amino acids: CAWTQGTGSYEQYF.

The chain couples TRBV4-2 to TRBJ2-2, with 8 bases that match TRBD2. The CDR3 consists of 18 residues. V was clipped by 0 bases and J by 5 bases; unmatched bases: 11. The germline gives CDR1 LGHNA, CDR2 YNFKEQ. The CDR3 nucleotides are TGTGCCAGCAGCCAAGATCAGGGTCCTAGCGGGTTAACCGGGGAGCTGTTTTTT. Its translation: CASSQDQGPSGLTGELFF.

The genes are TRBV7-9 and TRBJ2-7; D is uncertain. Germline loops: CDR1 SEHNR, CDR2 FQNEAQ (reference sequence). The CDR3 totals 14 residues. Trimming stripped 1 base from V and 0 bases from J, with 7 bases between. The DNA for the CDR3 is TGTGCCAGCAGCTTAGTTAGTTACTCCTACGAGCAGTACTTC. Translated, it gives CASSLVSYSYEQYF.

The rearrangement joins TRBV13 to TRBJ1-3; 7 bases line up with TRBD1. CDR1 and CDR2 (germline): PRHDT, FYEKMQ (reference sequence). CDR3 size: 14 residues. V gave up 6 bases and J gave up 5 bases; unmatched junction bases: 7. The CDR3 coding sequence is TGTGCCAGCAGTCCCAACAGGGGCCGAAACACCATATATTTT. Protein sequence: CASSPNRGRNTIYF.

For the CDR3, the DNA is TGTGCCAGCAGCCCCCAACAGGGGTCCTATAATTCACCCCTCCACTTT. Its translation: CASSPQQGSYNSPLHF. The V and J genes are TRBV11-2 and TRBJ1-6; 7 nucleotides line up with TRBD1. J lost 1 base, V lost 5 bases, and 5 bases had no gene match. This CDR3 spans 16 amino acids. In germline, CDR1 is SGHAT, CDR2 FQNNGV.

The chain joins TRBV18 to TRBJ2-2; no firm D call. V was cut by 0 bases and J by 9 bases, with 14 bases left in between. CDR3 length: 15 residues. Germline CDR1 is KGHSH and CDR2 is LQKENI. The CDR3 is CASSPPPGVHRELFF. The CDR3 DNA reads TGTGCCAGCTCACCACCGCCAGGCGTCCACCGGGAGCTGTTTTTT.

The chain uses TRBV11-3 and TRBJ2-3; a possible D gene is TRBD2 (6 bases). Germline CDR1 SGHNT, CDR2 YENEEA. The CDR3 totals 15 residues. Trimming removed 5 bases from V and 10 bases from J, with 22 bases in between. The CDR3 is CASSLGTSAQTPQYF. CDR3 in DNA: TGTGCCAGCAGCCTTGGGACTTCAGCCCAGACCCCGCAGTATTTT.

This clone was seen just once. The V gene is TRBV12-3 or TRBV12-4, the J gene TRBJ1-1; D gene unclear. The CDR3 runs to 13 residues. V lost 5 bases to trimming and J lost 11 bases, with 18 bases between them. CDR3 in DNA: TGTGCCAGCAGTGCAACACCCTCGGGAGACGCTTTCTTT. Amino acid sequence: CASSATPSGDAFF.

V usage is TRBV5-1 and J usage is TRBJ1-1; 9 nucleotides line up with TRBD1. Trimming removed 2 bases from V and 4 bases from J; junction bases left unmatched: 18. The CDR3 spans 19 residues. Looked up from germline, CDR1 is SGHRS and CDR2 is YFSETQ. In DNA, the CDR3 is TGCGCCAGCAGCTTAACCCCCACCCTGGGACAGGGAAAGGGCACTGAAGCTTTCTTT. This encodes CASSLTPTLGQGKGTEAFF.

Points on this clone: The sample carries other DNA sequences with the same CDR3. The rearrangement uses TRBV6-1 and TRBJ1-2, with D possibly TRBD1 on 5 matching bases. CDR1 MNHNS and CDR2 SASEGT come from the germline V gene. CDR3 size: 14 residues. The germline V and J ends were trimmed by 0 bases and 2 bases, with 7 bases remaining between them. CDR3 nucleotide sequence: TGTGCCAGCAGTGAAGCGGGGGGGAACTATGGCTACACCTTC. The encoded protein is CASSEAGGNYGYTF.

This chain links TRBV27 with TRBJ2-5, with D possibly matching TRBD2 (6 bases). V was cut by 5 bases and J by 3 bases, with 16 bases left in between. The CDR3 extends over 15 amino acids. The germline CDR1 and CDR2 sequences are MNHEY and SMNVEV (reference sequence). CDR3 nucleotide sequence: TGTGCCAGCAGTCTCGCGCGGGGCGGAGAAGAGACCCAGTACTTC. As protein: CASSLARGGEETQYF.

The chain uses TRBV5-6 and TRBJ2-1; perhaps TRBD2 as D (5 bases). Deletions cut 9 bases from V and 8 bases from J, with 15 bases between. CDR1 and CDR2 from the germline V gene are SGHDT and YYEEEE. This CDR3 contains 12 residues. The CDR3 bases are TGTGCCACCGGGGAAAGAGGGTATGAGCAGTTCTTC. Translated, it gives CATGERGYEQFF.

The rearrangement uses TRBV20-1 and TRBJ2-3; no clear D. This CDR3 spans 15 amino acids. Trimming removed 3 bases at V and 7 bases at J, with 20 bases between. Looked up from germline, CDR1 is DFQATT and CDR2 is SNEGSKA (reference sequence). CDR3 in DNA: TGCAGTGCTAGTGGAGTGGCCGCACTATTGAATACGCAGTATTTT. Amino acids: CSASGVAALLNTQYF.

The V call is TRBV10-3, the J call TRBJ2-1; the match to TRBD2 covers 7 bases. The V and J ends lost 4 bases and 9 bases, in that order; junction bases with no gene match: 9. The CDR3 spans 14 residues. Germline assignment: CDR1 ENHRY and CDR2 SYGVKD. This chain's CDR3 is CAISVFGGGSEQFF. CDR3 in DNA: TGTGCCATCAGTGTGTTCGGGGGAGGGAGTGAGCAGTTCTTC.

The genes are TRBV5-1 and TRBJ2-1; possibly TRBD1 for D (6 bases). V dropped 3 bases and J dropped 7 bases, with 17 bases sitting between them. The CDR3 is made up of 15 amino acids. Per the germline V gene, CDR1 is SGHRS and CDR2 is YFSETQ. The CDR3 DNA reads TGCGCCAGCAGCTCACGCCAGGGGTCAGGGAATGAGCAGTTCTTC. Translated: CASSSRQGSGNEQFF.

This clone was observed a single time. The chain joins TRBV18 to TRBJ1-2, with D perhaps TRBD1 (5 bases). Looked up from germline, CDR1 is KGHSH and CDR2 is LQKENI. The CDR3 consists of 15 residues. V lost 3 bases and J lost 0, with 11 bases in between. The CDR3 reads CASSPGTLANYGYTF. The CDR3 DNA reads TGTGCCAGCTCACCTGGGACTCTCGCTAACTATGGCTACACCTTC.

The chain has TRBV12-3 or TRBV12-4 and TRBJ1-2, with D perhaps matching TRBD1 (5 bases). The CDR3 has 12 residues. V was clipped by 2 bases and J by 8 bases, with 9 bases between them. CDR3 sequence: CASSLLGEGYTF. CDR3 coding DNA: TGTGCCAGCAGTTTATTAGGGGAAGGCTACACCTTC.

This clone has more than one count but fewer than ten. This rearrangement joins TRBV5-6 to TRBJ1-6; no definite D call. This CDR3 is 14 amino acids long. The V end was cut by 1 base, the J end by 7 bases, with 9 bases between. From germline, CDR1 is SGHDT and CDR2 YYEEEE. The CDR3 coding sequence is TGTGCCAGCAGCTTGTCTCACAGAAATTCACCCCTCCACTTT. This codes for CASSLSHRNSPLHF.

The rearrangement links TRBV30 to TRBJ2-3; TRBD2 agrees at 9 bases. After removal of 3 bases from V and 4 bases from J, the junction contained 11 bases not matched to a gene. Germline CDR1 is GTSNPN and CDR2 is SVGIG (reference sequence). The CDR3 contains 16 residues. The DNA for the CDR3 is TGTGCCTGGAGGGCGGCGTGGCGGGGGGGCCCAGATACGCAGTATTTT. Protein product: CAWRAAWRGGPDTQYF.

This chain joins TRBV9 and TRBJ2-1, with 9 bases lining up with TRBD1. CDR1 and CDR2 from the germline V gene are SGDLS and YYNGEE. Trimming cost V 0 bases and J 8 bases; bases outside gene matches: 6. This CDR3 spans 15 amino acids. Here the CDR3 DNA reads TGTGCCAGCAGCGTAGGGGAACAGGGGGCCTATGAGCAGTTCTTC. Residues: CASSVGEQGAYEQFF. The whole variable domain, remainder taken from reference TRBV9 and TRBJ2-1, is DSGVTQTPKHLITATGQRVTLRCSPRSGDLSVYWYQQSLDQGLQFLIQYYNGEERAKGNILERFSAQQFPDLHSELNLSSLELGDSALYFCASSVGEQGAYEQFFGPGTRLTVL.

The genes are TRBV3-1 (or the pseudogene TRBV3-2) and TRBJ2-3, with 12 bases lining up with TRBD2. Germline CDR1 is LGHDT and CDR2 is YNNKEL (reference sequence). There are 19 residues in the CDR3. After removal of 1 base from V and 0 bases from J, the junction contained 8 bases not matched to a gene. The CDR3 protein is CASSQGLAGAHTSTDTQYF. In DNA form, the CDR3 reads TGTGCCAGCAGCCAAGGACTAGCGGGGGCGCATACTAGCACAGATACGCAGTATTTT.

V and J are TRBV9 and TRBJ2-5, with TRBD1 matching over 9 bases. The CDR3 totals 16 residues. Germline V gives CDR1 SGDLS, CDR2 YYNGEE. V was clipped by 3 bases and J by 4 bases; unmatched bases: 10. CDR3 sequence: CASSGGTGRGVETQYF. The CDR3 DNA sequence: TGTGCCAGCAGCGGGGGGACAGGGAGGGGAGTAGAGACCCAGTACTTC.

The rearrangement uses TRBV15 and TRBJ1-1; D is uncertain. This CDR3 has 13 amino acids. Germline V gene lookup returns CDR1 LNHNV and CDR2 YYDKDF (reference sequence). The germline V and J ends were trimmed by 3 bases and 4 bases, with 9 bases remaining between them. CDR3 sequence: CATSSDLATEAFF. CDR3 bases: TGTGCCACCAGCAGCGACCTAGCCACTGAAGCTTTCTTT.

This chain joins TRBV28 and TRBJ2-7, with 8 bases lining up with TRBD1. Trimming at V came to 10 bases and at J to 3 bases, leaving 11 bases not matched to a gene. This CDR3 is built from 14 residues. CDR1 is MDHEN, CDR2 SYDVKM, per germline. Here the CDR3 reads CAIQTPGGSYEQYF. The CDR3 nucleotides read TGTGCCATCCAAACCCCAGGGGGCAGCTACGAGCAGTACTTC.